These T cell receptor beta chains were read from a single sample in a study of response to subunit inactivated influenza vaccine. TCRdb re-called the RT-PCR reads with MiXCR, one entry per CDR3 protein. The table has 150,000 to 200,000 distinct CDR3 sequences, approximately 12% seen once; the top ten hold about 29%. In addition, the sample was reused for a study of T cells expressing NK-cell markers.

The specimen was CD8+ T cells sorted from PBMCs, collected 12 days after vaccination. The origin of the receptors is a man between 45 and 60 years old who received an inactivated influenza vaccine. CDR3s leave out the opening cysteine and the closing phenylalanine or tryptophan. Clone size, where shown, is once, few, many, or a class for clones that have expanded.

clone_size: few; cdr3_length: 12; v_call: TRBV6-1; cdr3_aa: ASSKYRGGETQY
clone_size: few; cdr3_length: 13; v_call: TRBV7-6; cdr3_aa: ASSSPGTGVYEQY
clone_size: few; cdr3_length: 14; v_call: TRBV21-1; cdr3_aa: ASSKGGQGMAHEQY
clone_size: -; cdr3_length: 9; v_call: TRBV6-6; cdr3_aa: ASRGTHEQY
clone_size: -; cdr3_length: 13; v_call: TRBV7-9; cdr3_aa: ASSFLRSSYNEQF
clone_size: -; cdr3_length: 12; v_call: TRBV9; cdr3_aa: ASSYGQGGNEQY
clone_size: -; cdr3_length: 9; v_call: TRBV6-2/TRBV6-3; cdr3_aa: ASRRGAEQY
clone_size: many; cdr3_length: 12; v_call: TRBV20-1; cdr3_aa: SARDWVQGTEAF
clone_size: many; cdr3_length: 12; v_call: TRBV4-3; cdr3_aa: ASSNAGSSYEQY
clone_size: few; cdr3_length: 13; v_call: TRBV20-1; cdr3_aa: SARDYRAVGEKLF
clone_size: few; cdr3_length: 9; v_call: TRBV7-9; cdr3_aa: ASSLNDEQF
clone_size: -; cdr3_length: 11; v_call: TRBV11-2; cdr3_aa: ASSPGAGAEAF
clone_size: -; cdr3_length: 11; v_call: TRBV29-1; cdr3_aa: SVESGTFYGYT
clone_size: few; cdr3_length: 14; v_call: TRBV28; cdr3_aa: ASSAPLDRRNTEAF
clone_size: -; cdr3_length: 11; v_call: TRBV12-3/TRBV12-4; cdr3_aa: ASSLANLVGYT
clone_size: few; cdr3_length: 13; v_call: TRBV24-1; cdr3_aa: ATSDVDRGSNEQY
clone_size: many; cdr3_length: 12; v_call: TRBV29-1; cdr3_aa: SVRAGTVYNEQF
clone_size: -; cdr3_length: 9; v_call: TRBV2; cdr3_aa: AIDRGQTQY
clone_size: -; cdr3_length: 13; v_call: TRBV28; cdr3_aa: ASSFLPWGSYEQY
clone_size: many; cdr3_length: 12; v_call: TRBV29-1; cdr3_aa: SALGLAGSYEQY
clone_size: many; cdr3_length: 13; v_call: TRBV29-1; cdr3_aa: SADLRESNYNEQF
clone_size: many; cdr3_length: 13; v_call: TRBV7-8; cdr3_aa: ASSLLAGGPETQY
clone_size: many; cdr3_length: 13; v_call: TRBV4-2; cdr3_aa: ASSQDWLGGTEAF
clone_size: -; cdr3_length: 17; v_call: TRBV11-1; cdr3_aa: ASNLTPVGQGIMNTEAF
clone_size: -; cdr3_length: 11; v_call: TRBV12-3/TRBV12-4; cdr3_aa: ASSSLAGGSEF
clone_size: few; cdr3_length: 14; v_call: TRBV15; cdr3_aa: ATSRDRAGGYNEQF
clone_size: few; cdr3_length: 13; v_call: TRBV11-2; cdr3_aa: ASSFLAGGLSEQF
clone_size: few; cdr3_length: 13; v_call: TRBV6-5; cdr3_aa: ASSYGMGDTDGYT
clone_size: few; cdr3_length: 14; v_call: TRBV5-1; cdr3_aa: ASQGTGALGMHGYT
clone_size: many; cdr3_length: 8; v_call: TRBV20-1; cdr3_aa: SALDGDQY
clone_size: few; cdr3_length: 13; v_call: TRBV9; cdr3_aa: ASSVVASGYNEQF
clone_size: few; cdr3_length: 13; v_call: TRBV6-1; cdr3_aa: ASSTWTGAGTEAF
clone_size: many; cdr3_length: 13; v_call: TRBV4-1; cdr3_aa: ASSSGQGAVNEQF
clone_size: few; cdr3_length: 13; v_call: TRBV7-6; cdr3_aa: ASSIEPLNTGELF
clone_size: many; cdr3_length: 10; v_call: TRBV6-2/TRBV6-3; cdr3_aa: ASSYTWVEQY
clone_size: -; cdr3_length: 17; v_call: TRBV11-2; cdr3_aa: ASSHGLAGGWEYQETQY
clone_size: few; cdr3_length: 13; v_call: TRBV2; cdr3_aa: ASSGGQMSINEQF
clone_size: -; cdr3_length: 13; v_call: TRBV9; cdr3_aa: ASSLGQSANYGYT
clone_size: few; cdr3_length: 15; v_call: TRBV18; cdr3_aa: ASSPIYGATGGNTIY
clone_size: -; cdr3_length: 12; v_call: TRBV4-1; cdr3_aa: ASSPIQGVYEQY
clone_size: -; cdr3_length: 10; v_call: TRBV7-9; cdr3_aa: ASSLGAYEQF
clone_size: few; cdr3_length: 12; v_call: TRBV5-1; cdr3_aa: ASSLARNTGELF
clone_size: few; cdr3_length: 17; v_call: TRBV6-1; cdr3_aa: ASSENIQGITALNQPQH
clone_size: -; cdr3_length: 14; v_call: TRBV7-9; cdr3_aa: ASSLGYGTETTEAF
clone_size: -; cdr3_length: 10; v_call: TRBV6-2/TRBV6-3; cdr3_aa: ASSTRGYEQY
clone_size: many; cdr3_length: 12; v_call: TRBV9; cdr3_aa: ASSAASDTYEQY
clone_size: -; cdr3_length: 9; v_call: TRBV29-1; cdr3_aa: SVEEEAGLG
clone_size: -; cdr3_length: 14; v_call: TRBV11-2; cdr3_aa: ASSRTPSIFYNEQF
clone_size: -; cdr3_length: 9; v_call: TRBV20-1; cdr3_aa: SASGRGEQY
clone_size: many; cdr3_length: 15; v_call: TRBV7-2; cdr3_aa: ASSFYSTGTVSYEQY
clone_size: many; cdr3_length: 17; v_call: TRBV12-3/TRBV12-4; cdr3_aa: TISFGPVGGRIPYNEQF
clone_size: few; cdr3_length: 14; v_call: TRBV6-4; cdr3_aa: ASSDNIGTPASEQF
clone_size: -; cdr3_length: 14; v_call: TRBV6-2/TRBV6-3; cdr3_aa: ASSFWDASYTDTQY
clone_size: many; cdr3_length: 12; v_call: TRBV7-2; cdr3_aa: ASSSLAGEVEQF
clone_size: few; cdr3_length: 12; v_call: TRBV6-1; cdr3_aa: ASSQGGGSYGYT
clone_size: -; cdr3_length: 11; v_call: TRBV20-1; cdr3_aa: SATGLVPYEQY
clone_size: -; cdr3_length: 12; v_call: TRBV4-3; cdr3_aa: ASSPGLAGDEQY
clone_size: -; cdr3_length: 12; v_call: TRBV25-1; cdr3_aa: ASSEPGGSGEQY
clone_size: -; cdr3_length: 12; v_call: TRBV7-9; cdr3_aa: ASSPWDTYNEQF